This TCR beta chain was profiled in a study of blood T cell repertoires in COVID-19. About the study: Sites across the United States, Italy and Spain contributed samples from acute and convalescent COVID-19. From T cells, B-cell-depleted T cells, or PBMCs came the material, which was cDNA or gDNA.

Under the authors' procedure: The authors estimated nucleated cell counts from reference gene primer amplification. Assay: immunoSEQ multiplex PCR; the TCRdb copy retains only in-frame clones and omits some. For V, J and clone size, that table is used; D and trimming come from the DNA. The table records around 330,000 clones, about nine tenths of them present only once. The germline V gene has CDR1 SGHNT and CDR2 YYREEE (reference sequence). V dropped 4 bases and J dropped 7 bases, with 9 bases sitting between them. The CDR3 sequence is 11 residues long. Seattle participants joined during active infection and were tracked over time.

The receptor was derived from a woman aged 25 to 39 with COVID-19, enrolled during active disease. Sequencing was done on a sample of peripheral blood. The V gene is TRBV5-4, the J gene TRBJ2-7; D possibly corresponds to TRBD1 (6 bases). CDR3 nucleotide sequence: TGTGCCAGCAGCCCTGGGACAGAGCAGTACTTC. Its protein product is CASSPGTEQYF.